This TCR beta chain stems from a study of post-analysis software for immune sequencing data. Study-wide context: In terms of disease course, relapsing-remitting, secondary progressive and progressive-relapsing multiple sclerosis were included. Overall study results and limits: Multiple sclerosis patients had significantly lower normalized Chao1 diversity than controls. About 5 TRBV segments appeared more often in patients than in controls, and TRBV5-6, TRBV5-1 and TRBV20-1 were among these.

V shed 3 bases and J shed 6 bases, with 9 bases lying between them. The CDR3 has 13 residues. Worth noting for this clonotype: What it recognizes is unknown.

Tagging with unique molecular identifiers was a feature of the TCR beta cDNA libraries. cDNA molecules numbering roughly 0.5 million came from around 0.96 to 9.9 million T cells. TCRdb redid the calling of the PCR reads with MiXCR, one entry per CDR3 protein. The sample includes fewer than 700,000 distinct CDR3 sequences, 44% seen only once; the top ten take around 1.7%. The chain is built from TRBV12-3 or TRBV12-4 and TRBJ1-5; D unresolved. The source of this sequence is a girl aged 5 to 17 with multiple sclerosis. The sequenced material came from blood. DNA of the CDR3: TGTGCCAGCAGTTTGGGTGATAGTCAGCCCCAGCATTTT. It is translated as CASSLGDSQPQHF.